This note documents a single TCR beta chain sequence. These data come from a study of blood T cell repertoires in COVID-19. The V gene lost 3 bases and the J gene lost 4 bases, with 10 bases spanning the gap. This CDR3 region has 13 residues. CDR1 and CDR2 (germline): WNHNN, SYGVQD (reference sequence). The data were produced by immunoSEQ multiplex PCR, yet TCRdb's version contains in-frame clones alone and is incomplete. In the table there are some 250,000 clones, 75% to 90% of which are singletons. The sample comprised peripheral blood. The receptor was derived from a man younger than 40 with active or convalescent COVID-19. The chain employs TRBV10-1 and TRBJ2-7; D gene ambiguous. CDR3 region: CASSDGESYEQYF. DNA of the CDR3: TGCGCCAGCAGTGACGGAGAATCTTACGAGCAGTACTTC.